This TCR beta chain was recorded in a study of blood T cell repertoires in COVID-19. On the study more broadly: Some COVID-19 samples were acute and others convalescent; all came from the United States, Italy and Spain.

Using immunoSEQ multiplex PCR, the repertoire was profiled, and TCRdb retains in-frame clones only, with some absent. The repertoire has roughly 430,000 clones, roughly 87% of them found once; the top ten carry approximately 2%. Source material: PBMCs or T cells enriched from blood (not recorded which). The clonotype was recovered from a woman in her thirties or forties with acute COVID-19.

This chain's CDR3 is CASSAGTGGNYEQYF. CDR3 DNA: TGTGCCAGTAGCGCCGGGACAGGGGGCAACTACGAGCAGTACTTC. The rearrangement joins TRBV19 to TRBJ2-7; 12 bases are a match to TRBD1. V dropped 6 bases and J dropped 3; count of bases not matched to a gene: 6. From germline, CDR1 is LNHDA and CDR2 SQIVND (reference sequence). This CDR3 region has 15 residues.